Below, 15 T cell receptor beta chains from the same sample are listed, as sequenced in a study of blood T cell repertoires in COVID-19. Using immunoSEQ multiplex PCR, the repertoire was profiled, and TCRdb retains in-frame clones only, with some absent. The sample has about 440,000 clones, 70% to 90% seen once. The sample consisted of peripheral blood. These TCRs come from a woman aged 45-65 years with COVID-19, enrolled during active disease.

The chain recombines TRBV7-9 with TRBJ1-3, with D unresolved. Trimming took 6 bases from V and 0 from J, leaving 9 bases between them. Germline V gives CDR1 SEHNR, CDR2 FQNEAQ (reference sequence). The CDR3 length is 14 residues. The DNA for the CDR3 is TGTGCCAGCAGTCCGACACTCTCTGGAAACACCATATATTTT. Its protein is CASSPTLSGNTIYF.

A word on this clone: Other DNA variants within this sample encode the same CDR3. The chain uses TRBV5-1 and TRBJ2-4; D is uncertain. This CDR3 region has 14 residues. From germline, CDR1 is SGHRS and CDR2 YFSETQ. V was cut by 0 bases and J by 0 bases, with 4 bases left in between. The CDR3 DNA reads as TGCGCCAGCAGCTTGGGACTAGCCAAAAACATTCAGTACTTC. Protein sequence: CASSLGLAKNIQYF.

The chain recombines TRBV6-5 with TRBJ2-3; D not certain. Trimming stripped 6 bases from V and 0 bases from J, with 10 bases between. This CDR3 region has 14 residues. CDR1 is MNHEY and CDR2 is SVGAGI in the germline V gene. As DNA, the CDR3 is TGTGCCAGCAGCAAGAGGTTGAGCACAGATACGCAGTATTTT. Its protein product is CASSKRLSTDTQYF.

This CDR3 reads CASSPPWGRGTQETQYF. CDR3 in DNA: TGTGCCAGCAGCCCTCCGTGGGGCAGGGGGACCCAAGAGACCCAGTACTTC. The chain links TRBV11-2 to TRBJ2-5, with TRBD1 matching 7 bases. Germline V lookup: CDR1 SGHAT, CDR2 FQNNGV. The CDR3 contains 17 residues. With 5 bases clipped from V and 1 base from J, the junction kept 13 bases outside the gene matches.

This clone was detected only a few times. The chain links TRBV5-6 to TRBJ1-5, with TRBD1 matching over 7 bases. The CDR3 sequence is 15 residues long. Germline lookup yields CDR1 SGHDT and CDR2 YYEEEE. V was pared by 2 bases and J by 4 bases, with 6 bases of the junction left unmatched. CDR3 nucleotides: TGTGCCAGCAGCTTCTCGACAGGGCCAAATCAGCCCCAGCATTTT. Encoded protein: CASSFSTGPNQPQHF. Looking up the rest from reference TRBV5-6 and TRBJ1-5 gives the full variable domain: DAGVTQSPTHLIKTRGQQVTLRCSPKSGHDTVSWYQQALGQGPQFIFQYYEEEERQRGNFPDRFSGHQFPNYSSELNVNALLLGDSALYLCASSFSTGPNQPQHFGDGTRLSIL.

The rearrangement uses TRBV9 and TRBJ1-5; no reliable D call. The germline gives CDR1 SGDLS, CDR2 YYNGEE. V gave up 0 bases and J gave up 0 bases, with 7 bases separating them. This CDR3 spans 15 amino acids. CDR3 sequence reads: CASSVEPDSNQPQHF. CDR3 coding DNA: TGTGCCAGCAGCGTAGAACCAGATAGCAATCAGCCCCAGCATTTT.

This clone was detected a few times. This chain links TRBV12-3 or TRBV12-4 with TRBJ1-5; D is possibly TRBD1 (5 bases). V was pared by 5 bases and J by 1 base, with 6 bases between. CDR3 length equals 13 residues. The CDR3 is CASSRQSNQPQHF. In DNA form, the CDR3 reads TGTGCCAGCAGTCGACAGAGCAATCAGCCCCAGCATTTT.

The chain carries TRBV2 and TRBJ1-3; 7 bases fit TRBD1. The germline V gene encodes CDR1 SNHLY and CDR2 FYNNEI. This CDR3 is built from 16 residues. The V and J ends lost 3 bases and 0 bases, in that order; junction bases with no gene match: 5. As DNA, the CDR3 is TGTGCCAGCAGTGACGGATCAGGGGGCTCTGGAAACACCATATATTTT. Its translation is CASSDGSGGSGNTIYF.

This clone occurred a few times. This chain links TRBV27 with TRBJ1-3; 9 bases match TRBD1. The CDR3 is 14 amino acids. Germline trimming cut 5 bases from V and 7 bases from J; bases unmatched to any gene: 6. Germline lookup yields CDR1 MNHEY and CDR2 SMNVEV (reference sequence). The CDR3, as DNA: TGTGCCAGCAGTCCCACTGGGACAGGGAACACCATATATTTT. Translated: CASSPTGTGNTIYF.

The J gene is TRBJ2-7, the V gene TRBV9; 7 nucleotides line up with TRBD2. The V and J ends lost 0 bases and 3 bases, in that order; junction bases with no gene match: 6. This CDR3 region has 15 residues. Germline V gene lookup returns CDR1 SGDLS and CDR2 YYNGEE. CDR3 protein: CASSVGASGYYEQYF. The DNA for the CDR3 is TGTGCCAGCAGCGTAGGGGCTAGCGGTTACTACGAGCAGTACTTC.

This sequence joins TRBV9 and TRBJ2-3, with D tentatively TRBD2 (6 bases). The CDR3 consists of 17 residues. Germline V gene data show CDR1 as SGDLS and CDR2 as YYNGEE. V was cut by 0 bases and J by 1 base, with 15 bases left in between. The CDR3 DNA follows: TGTGCCAGCAGCGTAGCTCCCGGGGGAGGAGGCACAGATACGCAGTATTTT. Translation: CASSVAPGGGGTDTQYF.

The V call is TRBV3-1 (or the pseudogene TRBV3-2), the J call TRBJ2-7; a weak D match, TRBD2 (5 bases). CDR1 and CDR2 from the germline V gene are LGHDT and YNNKEL (reference sequence). There are 14 residues in the CDR3. Trimming cost V 0 bases and J 7 bases, with 13 bases left between them. CDR3 protein: CASSQDQVEREQYF. In nucleotides, the CDR3 is TGTGCCAGCAGCCAAGATCAAGTCGAGCGGGAGCAGTACTTC.

This rearrangement joins TRBV18 to TRBJ1-2, with TRBD1 matching over 8 bases. The CDR3 length is 15 residues. V lost 5 bases, J lost 0 bases, and 5 bases stayed unmatched. The V gene's germline CDR1 is KGHSH and CDR2 LQKENI. CDR3 sequence (DNA): TGTGCCAGCTCATCTGGACAGGGCCCTAACTATGGCTACACCTTC. Translation: CASSSGQGPNYGYTF.

V and J are TRBV7-7 and TRBJ2-3; 8 nucleotides line up with TRBD2. This CDR3 is built from 14 residues. J lost 2 bases, V lost 6 bases, and 4 bases had no gene match. Germline CDR1 is SSHAT and CDR2 is FNYEAQ (reference sequence). The CDR3, as DNA: TGTGCCAGCAGTGGGGGACTAGACACAGATACGCAGTATTTT. Residues: CASSGGLDTDTQYF.

CDR3 DNA: TGTGCCAGTAGGCCCGGGACAGGGGACAGTACGGCCCTCCACTTT. This codes for CASRPGTGDSTALHF. The genes are TRBV19 and TRBJ1-6; 10 bases line up with TRBD1. The CDR3 extends over 15 amino acids. The germline gives CDR1 LNHDA, CDR2 SQIVND (reference sequence). Trimming removed 6 bases from V and 14 bases from J; junction bases left unmatched: 13.